This T cell receptor beta chain was observed in a study of shared clonotypes between healthy human individuals. Regarding the study as a whole: Blood alone was sampled, and tissue repertoires likely differ.

Every donor, a Caucasian adult, lived in Nashville, Tennessee. In the case of this clone: Antigen: not known.

An even split of each subset's genomic DNA across several immunoSEQ plates was performed. Repertoires were generated with immunoSEQ multiplex PCR, while TCRdb's copy carries only in-frame clones and drops some. The sample consists of 1,400,000 or so clones, approximately 98.5% of them appearing once. The TCR was taken from a man aged 25 to 40 in good health. The specimen was naive CD4+ T cells sorted from blood. Subset described: CD45RA+ positively selected.

The CDR3 region is CASSQRPGLVYEQYF. The CDR3 DNA is TGTGCCAGCAGCCAAAGACCGGGACTAGTCTACGAGCAGTACTTC. This chain links TRBV13 with TRBJ2-7; 8 nucleotides align to TRBD2. CDR1 PRHDT and CDR2 FYEKMQ come from the germline V gene (reference sequence). The CDR3 spans 15 residues. V lost 5 bases and J lost 3; bases outside the gene matches: 9.